Each of the 8 T cell receptor beta chains below was sequenced from the same sample in a study of beta chain features in type 1 diabetes. The sequenced template was cDNA made from the entire isolated RNA. Here immunoSEQ multiplex PCR was the method, and the copy in TCRdb shows in-frame clones only, minus some. The data contain roughly 120,000 clones, almost 40% of them singletons. The sample comprised stem cell memory CD4+ T cells from blood. The receptors were sampled from a woman aged 18-30 years in good health.

This clone showed up just once. This sequence joins TRBV5-1 and TRBJ2-7, with TRBD2 identical over 13 bases. The CDR3 sequence is 15 residues long. Germline V gene data show CDR1 as SGHRS and CDR2 as YFSETQ. The ends lost 4 bases at V and 4 bases at J; junction bases unmatched: 5. DNA of the CDR3: TGCGCCAGCAGCGTGACTAGCGGGAGGAGGTACGAGCAGTACTTC. Its translation: CASSVTSGRRYEQYF.

This clone was found a few times. The chain joins TRBV7-9 to TRBJ2-7; TRBD2 matches 14 bases. Germline CDR1 and CDR2: SEHNR and FQNEAQ (reference sequence). The V and J ends lost 1 base and 4 bases, in that order; junction bases with no gene match: 0. The CDR3 consists of 15 residues. The CDR3 sequence is CASSLGTSGRYEQYF. The CDR3 region has the DNA TGTGCCAGCAGCTTAGGGACTAGCGGGAGGTACGAGCAGTACTTC.

On this clone itself: A junction boundary mismatches the germline segment, possibly from a read error. The chain carries TRBV7-7 and TRBJ2-7; 9 bases agree with TRBD1. Germline values: CDR1 SSHAT, CDR2 FNYEAQ (reference sequence). The CDR3 sequence is 12 residues long. The CDR3 is CASSPGQGEQYF. For the CDR3, the DNA is TGTGCTAGCAGTCCAGGACAGGGGGAGCAGTACTTC.

Note on this clone: The identical CDR3 is also encoded by other nucleotide sequences in the sample. The chain has TRBV5-1 and TRBJ2-3; 7 bases map to TRBD2. The length of the CDR3 is 14 residues. The V and J ends lost 3 bases and 1 base, in that order; junction bases with no gene match: 2. The V gene's germline CDR1 is SGHRS and CDR2 YFSETQ. For the CDR3, the DNA is TGCGCCAGCAGCTCTACTAGCGGCACAGATACGCAGTATTTT. Protein: CASSSTSGTDTQYF.

This clone turned up a few times. The rearrangement joins TRBV30 to TRBJ1-3; D is uncertain. From germline, CDR1 is GTSNPN and CDR2 SVGIG (reference sequence). The CDR3 runs to 13 residues. V was pared by 7 bases and J by 1 base, with 11 bases between. The CDR3 is CAFSRGSGNTIYF. The CDR3 DNA reads as TGTGCCTTCTCACGGGGATCTGGAAACACCATATATTTT.

The chain has TRBV6-6 and TRBJ1-5; D is perhaps TRBD1 (6 bases). In germline, CDR1 is MNHNY, CDR2 SVGAGI (reference sequence). CDR3 length equals 15 residues. V lost 5 bases, J lost 3 bases, and 14 bases lay in between. The CDR3 protein is CASSPGRTVNQPQHF. The DNA for the CDR3 is TGTGCCAGCAGTCCGGGACGGACAGTCAATCAGCCCCAGCATTTT.

The chain links TRBV7-6 to TRBJ2-2; TRBD2 aligns across 13 bases. CDR1 is SGHVS and CDR2 is FNYEAQ in the germline V gene. After removal of 4 bases from V and 3 bases from J, the junction contained 2 bases not matched to a gene. The CDR3 loop spans 16 amino acids. This chain's CDR3 is CASSYGLAGDTGELFF. The CDR3 nucleotides are TGTGCCAGCAGCTACGGACTAGCGGGAGACACCGGGGAGCTGTTTTTT.

This clone is a singleton in its sample. This sequence joins TRBV4-1 and TRBJ2-6, with 8 positions matching TRBD2. CDR1 and CDR2 (germline): MGHRA, YSYEKL. J was trimmed by 5 bases and V by 4 bases; bases with no gene match: 16. This CDR3 spans 19 amino acids. This CDR3 is CASSPAGGGLHLRANVLTF. The CDR3 nucleotides are TGCGCCAGCAGCCCCGCGGGGGGCGGACTACATCTTAGGGCCAACGTCCTGACTTTC.